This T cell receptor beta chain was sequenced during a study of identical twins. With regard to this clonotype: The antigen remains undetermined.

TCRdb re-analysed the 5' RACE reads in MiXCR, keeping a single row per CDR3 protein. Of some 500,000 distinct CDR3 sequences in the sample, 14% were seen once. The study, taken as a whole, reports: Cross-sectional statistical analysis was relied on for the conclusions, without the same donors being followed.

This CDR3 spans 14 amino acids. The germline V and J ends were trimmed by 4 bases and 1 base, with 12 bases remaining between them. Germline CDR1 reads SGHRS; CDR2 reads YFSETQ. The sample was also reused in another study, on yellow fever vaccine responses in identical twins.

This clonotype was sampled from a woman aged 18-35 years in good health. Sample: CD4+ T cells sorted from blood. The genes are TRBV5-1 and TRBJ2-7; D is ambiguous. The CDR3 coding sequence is TGCGCCAGCAGCGGCTCGGGCGGTTCCTACGAGCAGTACTTC. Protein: CASSGSGGSYEQYF.